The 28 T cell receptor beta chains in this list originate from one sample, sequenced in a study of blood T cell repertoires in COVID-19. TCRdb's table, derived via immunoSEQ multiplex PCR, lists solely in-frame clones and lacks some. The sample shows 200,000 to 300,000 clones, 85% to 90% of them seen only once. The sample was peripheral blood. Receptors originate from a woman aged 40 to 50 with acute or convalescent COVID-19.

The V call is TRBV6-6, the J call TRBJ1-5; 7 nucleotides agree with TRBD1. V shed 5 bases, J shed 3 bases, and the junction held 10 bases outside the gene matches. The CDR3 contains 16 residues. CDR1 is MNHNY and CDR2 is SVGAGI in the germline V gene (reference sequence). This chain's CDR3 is CASSPRDSLNNQPQHF. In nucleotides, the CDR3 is TGTGCCAGCAGTCCTCGGGACAGCCTTAACAATCAGCCCCAGCATTTT.

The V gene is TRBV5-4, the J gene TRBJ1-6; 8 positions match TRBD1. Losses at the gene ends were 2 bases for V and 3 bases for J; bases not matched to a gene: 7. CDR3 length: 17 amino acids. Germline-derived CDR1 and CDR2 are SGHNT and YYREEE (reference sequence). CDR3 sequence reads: CASSFAAGGDYNSPLHF. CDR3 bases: TGTGCCAGCAGCTTTGCGGCAGGGGGCGACTATAATTCACCCCTCCACTTT.

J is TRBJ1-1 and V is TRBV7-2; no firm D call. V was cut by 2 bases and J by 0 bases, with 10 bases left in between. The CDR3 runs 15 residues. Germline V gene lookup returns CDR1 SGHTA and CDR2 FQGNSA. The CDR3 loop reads CASSLTMAVNTEAFF. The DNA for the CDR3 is TGTGCCAGCAGCTTAACTATGGCGGTGAACACTGAAGCTTTCTTT.

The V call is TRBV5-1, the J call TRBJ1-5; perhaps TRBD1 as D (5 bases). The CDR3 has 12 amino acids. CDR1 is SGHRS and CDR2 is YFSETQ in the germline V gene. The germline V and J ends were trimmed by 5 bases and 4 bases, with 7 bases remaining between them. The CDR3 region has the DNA TGCGCCAGCAGATACAGGAATCAGCCCCAGCATTTT. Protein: CASRYRNQPQHF.

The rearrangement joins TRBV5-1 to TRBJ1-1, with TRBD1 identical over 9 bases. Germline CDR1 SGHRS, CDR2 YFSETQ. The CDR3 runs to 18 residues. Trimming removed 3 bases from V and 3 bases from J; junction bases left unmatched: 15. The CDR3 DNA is TGCGCCAGCAGCTCGAGGACAGGGGTAAGGATGTTGGACACTGAAGCTTTCTTT. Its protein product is CASSSRTGVRMLDTEAFF.

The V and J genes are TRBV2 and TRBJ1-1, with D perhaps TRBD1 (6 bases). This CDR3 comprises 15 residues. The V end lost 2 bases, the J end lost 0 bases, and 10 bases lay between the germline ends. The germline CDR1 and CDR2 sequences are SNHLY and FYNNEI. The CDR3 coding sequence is TGTGCCAGCAGTGAACGTACAGGGATGAACACTGAAGCTTTCTTT. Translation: CASSERTGMNTEAFF.

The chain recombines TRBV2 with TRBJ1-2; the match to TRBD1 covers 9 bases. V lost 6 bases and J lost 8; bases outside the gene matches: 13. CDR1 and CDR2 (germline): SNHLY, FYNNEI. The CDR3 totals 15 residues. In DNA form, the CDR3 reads TGTGCCAGCAGGCTAACTACAGGGGGCGGATGGGGCTACACCTTC. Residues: CASRLTTGGGWGYTF. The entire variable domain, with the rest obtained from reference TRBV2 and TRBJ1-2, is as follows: EPEVTQTPSHQVTQMGQEVILRCVPISNHLYFYWYRQILGQKVEFLVSFYNNEISEKSEIFDDQFSVERPDGSNFTLKIRSTKLEDSAMYFCASRLTTGGGWGYTFGSGTRLTVV.

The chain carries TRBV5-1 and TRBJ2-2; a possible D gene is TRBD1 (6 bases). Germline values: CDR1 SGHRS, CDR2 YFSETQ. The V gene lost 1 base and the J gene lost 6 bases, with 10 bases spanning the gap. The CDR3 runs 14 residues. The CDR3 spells CASSLNRDPGELFF. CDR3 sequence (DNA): TGCGCCAGCAGCTTGAACAGGGACCCCGGGGAGCTGTTTTTT.

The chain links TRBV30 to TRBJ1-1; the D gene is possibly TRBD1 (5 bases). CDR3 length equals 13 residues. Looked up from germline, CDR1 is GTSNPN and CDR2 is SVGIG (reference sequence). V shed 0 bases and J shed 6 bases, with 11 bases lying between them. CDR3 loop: CAWSVRGDAEAFF. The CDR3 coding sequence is TGTGCCTGGAGTGTACGCGGGGACGCTGAAGCTTTCTTT.

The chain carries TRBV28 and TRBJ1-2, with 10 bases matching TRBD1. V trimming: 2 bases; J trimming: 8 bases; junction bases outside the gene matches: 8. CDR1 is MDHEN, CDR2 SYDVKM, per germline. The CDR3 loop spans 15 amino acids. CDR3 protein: CASSLPDRGSRGYTF. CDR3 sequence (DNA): TGTGCCAGCAGTTTACCGGACAGGGGGAGCAGGGGCTACACCTTC.

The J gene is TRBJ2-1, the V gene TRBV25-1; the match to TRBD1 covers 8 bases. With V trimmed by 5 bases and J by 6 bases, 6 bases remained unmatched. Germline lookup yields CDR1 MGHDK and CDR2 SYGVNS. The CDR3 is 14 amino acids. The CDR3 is CASSPQGVGNEQFF. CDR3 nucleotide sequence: TGTGCCAGCAGTCCACAGGGGGTCGGCAATGAGCAGTTCTTC.

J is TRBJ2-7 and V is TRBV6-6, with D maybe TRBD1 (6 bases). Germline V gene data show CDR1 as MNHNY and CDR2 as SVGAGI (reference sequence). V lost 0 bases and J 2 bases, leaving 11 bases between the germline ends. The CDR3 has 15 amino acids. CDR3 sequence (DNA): TGTGCCAGCAGTTACTCGAGGGGGACGCCCTACGAGCAGTACGTC. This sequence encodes CASSYSRGTPYEQYV.

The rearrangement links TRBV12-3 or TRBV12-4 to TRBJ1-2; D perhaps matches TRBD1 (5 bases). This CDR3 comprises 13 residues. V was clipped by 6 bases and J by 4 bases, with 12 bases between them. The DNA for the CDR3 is TGTGCCAGCAGAATGACAGCAAGCTATGGCTACACCTTC. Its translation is CASRMTASYGYTF.

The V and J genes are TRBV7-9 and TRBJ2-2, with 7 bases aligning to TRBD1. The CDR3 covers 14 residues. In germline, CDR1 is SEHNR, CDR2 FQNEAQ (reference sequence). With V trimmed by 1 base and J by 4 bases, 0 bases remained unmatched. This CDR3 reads CASSLGTGTGELFF. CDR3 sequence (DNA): TGTGCCAGCAGCTTAGGGACAGGCACCGGGGAGCTGTTTTTT.

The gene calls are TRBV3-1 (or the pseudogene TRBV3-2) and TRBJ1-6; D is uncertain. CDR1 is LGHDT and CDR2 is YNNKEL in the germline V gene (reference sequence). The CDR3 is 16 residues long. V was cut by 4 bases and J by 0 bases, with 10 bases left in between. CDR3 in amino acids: CASSPRSSSYNSPLHF. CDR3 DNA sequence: TGTGCCAGCAGCCCCCGGTCGAGCTCCTATAATTCACCCCTCCACTTT.

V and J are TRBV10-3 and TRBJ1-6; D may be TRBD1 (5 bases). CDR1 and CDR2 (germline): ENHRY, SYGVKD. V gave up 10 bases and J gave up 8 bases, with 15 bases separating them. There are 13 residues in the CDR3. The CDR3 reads CATRGVGDSPLHF. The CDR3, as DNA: TGTGCCACCCGCGGGGTAGGGGATTCACCCCTCCACTTT.

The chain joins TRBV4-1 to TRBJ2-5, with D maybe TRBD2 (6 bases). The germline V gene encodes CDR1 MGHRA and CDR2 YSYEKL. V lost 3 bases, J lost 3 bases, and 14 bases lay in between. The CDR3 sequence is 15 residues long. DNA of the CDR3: TGCGCCAGCAGCCAGGACGGGACTCCGGAAGAGACCCAGTACTTC. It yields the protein CASSQDGTPEETQYF.

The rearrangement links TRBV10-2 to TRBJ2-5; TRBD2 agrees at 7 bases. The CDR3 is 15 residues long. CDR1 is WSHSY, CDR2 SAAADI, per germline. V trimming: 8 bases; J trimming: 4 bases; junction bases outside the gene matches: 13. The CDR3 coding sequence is TGCGCCAGCCTTCCAAGCGGGGCGGCCGGAGAGACCCAGTACTTC. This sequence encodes CASLPSGAAGETQYF.

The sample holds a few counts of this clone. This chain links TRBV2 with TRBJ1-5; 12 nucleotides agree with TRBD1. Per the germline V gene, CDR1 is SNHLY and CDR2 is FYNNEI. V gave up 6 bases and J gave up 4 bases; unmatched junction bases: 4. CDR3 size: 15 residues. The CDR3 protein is CASRGTGGGNQPQHF. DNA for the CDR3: TGTGCCAGCAGGGGGACAGGGGGCGGGAATCAGCCCCAGCATTTT. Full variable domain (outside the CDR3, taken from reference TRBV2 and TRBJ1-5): EPEVTQTPSHQVTQMGQEVILRCVPISNHLYFYWYRQILGQKVEFLVSFYNNEISEKSEIFDDQFSVERPDGSNFTLKIRSTKLEDSAMYFCASRGTGGGNQPQHFGDGTRLSIL.

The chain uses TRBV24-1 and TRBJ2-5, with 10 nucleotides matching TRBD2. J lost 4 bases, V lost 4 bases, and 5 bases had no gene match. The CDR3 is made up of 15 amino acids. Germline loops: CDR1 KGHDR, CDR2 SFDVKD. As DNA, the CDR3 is TGTGCCACCAGTGAGAGCGGGGGGGCCACAGAGACCCAGTACTTC. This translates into CATSESGGATETQYF.

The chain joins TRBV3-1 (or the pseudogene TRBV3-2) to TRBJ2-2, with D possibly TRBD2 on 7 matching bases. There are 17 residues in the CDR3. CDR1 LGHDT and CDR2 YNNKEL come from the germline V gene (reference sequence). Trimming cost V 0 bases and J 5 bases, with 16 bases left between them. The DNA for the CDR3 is TGTGCCAGCAGCCAAGAGCAGAGGGGGGGCCGGACCGGGGAGCTGTTTTTT. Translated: CASSQEQRGGRTGELFF.

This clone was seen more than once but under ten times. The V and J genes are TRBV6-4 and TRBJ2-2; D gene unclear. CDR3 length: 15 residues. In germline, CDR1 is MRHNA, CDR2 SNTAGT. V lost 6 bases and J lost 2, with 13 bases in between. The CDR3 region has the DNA TGTGCCAGCAGCCTGACTCCGGATAACACCGGGGAGCTGTTTTTT. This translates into CASSLTPDNTGELFF.

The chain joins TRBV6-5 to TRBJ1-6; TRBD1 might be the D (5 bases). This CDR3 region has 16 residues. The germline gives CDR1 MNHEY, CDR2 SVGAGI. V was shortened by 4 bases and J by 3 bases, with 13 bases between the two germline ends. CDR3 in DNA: TGTGCCAGCAGTTCCTCCGACAGTTACTATAATTCACCCCTCCACTTT. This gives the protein CASSSSDSYYNSPLHF.

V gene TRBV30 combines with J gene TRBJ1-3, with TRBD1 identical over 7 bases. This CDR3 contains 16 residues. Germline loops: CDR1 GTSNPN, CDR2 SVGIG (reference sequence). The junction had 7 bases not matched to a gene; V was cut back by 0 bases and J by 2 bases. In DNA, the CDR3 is TGTGCCTGGAGTGTAGGGTCAGGGGGGACTGGAAACACCATATATTTT. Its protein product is CAWSVGSGGTGNTIYF.

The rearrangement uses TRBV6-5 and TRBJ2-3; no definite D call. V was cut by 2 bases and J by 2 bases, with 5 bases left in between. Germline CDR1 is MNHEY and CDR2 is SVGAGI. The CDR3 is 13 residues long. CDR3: CASSYVSTDTQYF. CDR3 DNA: TGTGCCAGCAGTTACGTCTCCACAGATACGCAGTATTTT.

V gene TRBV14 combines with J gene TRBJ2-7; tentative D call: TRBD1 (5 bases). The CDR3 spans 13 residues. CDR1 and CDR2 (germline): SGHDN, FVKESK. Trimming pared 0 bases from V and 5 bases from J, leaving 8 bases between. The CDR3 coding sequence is TGTGCCAGCAGCCAAGACAGGGTTGACGAGCAGTACGTC. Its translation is CASSQDRVDEQYV.

The CDR3 is CASSNRDRGLYNYGYTF. DNA for the CDR3: TGTGCCAGCAGTAACCGGGACAGGGGTCTTTATAACTATGGCTACACCTTC. The chain links TRBV2 to TRBJ1-2, with TRBD1 matching 10 bases. This CDR3 has 17 amino acids. Germline CDR1 and CDR2: SNHLY and FYNNEI. V was pared by 5 bases and J by 1 base, with 10 bases of the junction left unmatched.

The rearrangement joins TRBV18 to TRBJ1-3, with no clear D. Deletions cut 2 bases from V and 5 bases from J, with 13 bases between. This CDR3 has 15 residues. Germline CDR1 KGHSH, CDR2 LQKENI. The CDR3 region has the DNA TGTGCCAGCTCACCAGGGAGCGACGGCAGAAACACCATATATTTT. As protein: CASSPGSDGRNTIYF.